A selection of T cell receptor beta chains follows, all from one sample in a study of a mutant IDH1 vaccine in newly diagnosed glioma. For these receptors, no antigen is known. The protocol was immunoSEQ multiplex PCR, while the TCRdb copy is restricted to in-frame clones and leaves out a portion. The top ten hold 5% to 6.5% of the sample, which has fewer than 85,000 clones, over 75% seen once. Here the sequenced sample was PBMCs, taken from a glioma patient whose treatment included an IDH1 peptide vaccine. These receptor sequences come from a middle-aged man with glioma. Both conserved end residues are part of each CDR3. The order of the fields is J gene, D gene, V gene, clone size, CDR3 protein, CDR3 DNA. A D gene is named only where the DNA matches it firmly. Size is stated for part of the rows, as once, few or many counts, or as a class when the clone is expanded.

TRBJ1-5 | . | TRBV27 | . | CASSLSWDQPQHF | TGTGCCAGCAGTTTATCTTGGGATCAGCCCCAGCATTTT
TRBJ1-5 | . | TRBV28 | . | CASSFYARGSNQPQHF | TGTGCCAGCAGTTTTTACGCGCGGGGTAGCAATCAGCCCCAGCATTTT
TRBJ1-2 | . | TRBV9 | . | CASSVDQNYGYTF | TGTGCCAGCAGCGTAGATCAGAACTATGGCTACACCTTC
TRBJ1-2 | TRBD1 | TRBV2 | . | CASSSGTGDWKDYTF | TGTGCCAGCAGTTCCGGGACAGGGGATTGGAAGGACTACACCTTC
TRBJ1-5 | . | TRBV19 | . | CASHGGTRGPQHF | TGTGCCAGTCATGGGGGTACCCGGGGGCCCCAGCATTTT
TRBJ2-1 | TRBD2 | TRBV7-2 | . | CASSLEASGSGVEQFF | TGTGCCAGCAGCTTAGAGGCTAGCGGGAGTGGGGTTGAGCAGTTCTTC
TRBJ1-3 | . | TRBV6-1 | . | CASSEWVRHSGNTIYF | TGTGCCAGCAGTGAATGGGTACGACACTCTGGAAACACCATATATTTT
TRBJ2-7 | . | TRBV4-3 | . | CASSASQGYEQYF | TGCGCCAGCAGCGCCTCACAGGGCTACGAGCAGTACTTC
TRBJ2-5 | . | TRBV20-1 | once | CSVERQETQYF | TGCAGTGTCGAAAGACAAGAGACCCAGTACTTC
TRBJ2-5 | TRBD2 | TRBV19 | . | CASSVLANRDGTQYF | TGTGCCAGTAGTGTACTAGCGAACCGGGACGGGACCCAGTACTTC
TRBJ1-5 | . | TRBV6-5 | . | CASSYRSALPQPQHF | TGTGCCAGCAGTTACCGATCCGCTCTACCACAGCCCCAGCATTTT
TRBJ2-7 | . | TRBV5-1 | . | CASSLASSSTYEQYF | TGCGCCAGCAGCTTGGCAAGCTCAAGCACCTACGAGCAGTACTTC
TRBJ2-3 | . | TRBV29-1 | once | CSVANRVTSTDTQYF | TGCAGCGTTGCCAACAGGGTCACTAGCACAGATACGCAGTATTTT
TRBJ2-1 | . | TRBV6-1 | . | CASSQGSSYNEQFF | TGTGCCAGCAGTCAGGGGAGCTCCTACAATGAGCAGTTCTTC
TRBJ2-5 | TRBD2 | TRBV5-1 | once | CASSLVGGKETQYF | TGCGCCAGCAGCTTGGTGGGAGGGAAGGAGACCCAGTACTTC
TRBJ1-4 | . | TRBV2 | . | CASSGAPREKLFF | TGTGCCAGCAGTGGGGCGCCCCGAGAAAAACTGTTTTTT
TRBJ2-2 | . | TRBV27 | . | CASSLVSGDTGELFF | TGTGCCAGCAGTTTAGTGTCAGGGGACACCGGGGAGCTGTTTTTT
TRBJ1-2 | . | TRBV7-9 | . | CASSLGLTDGYTF | TGTGCCAGCAGCTTAGGGTTAACGGATGGCTACACCTTC
TRBJ2-2 | TRBD2 | TRBV6-5 | . | CASSYLAGPTGELFF | TGTGCCAGCAGTTATCTAGCGGGCCCAACCGGGGAGCTGTTTTTT
TRBJ2-7 | . | TRBV5-5 | once | CASSRDAPGGVSYEQYF | TGTGCCAGCAGCAGAGACGCTCCAGGCGGTGTCTCCTACGAGCAGTACTTC
TRBJ1-1 | . | TRBV11-3 | once | CASSLVGGGRSTEAFF | TGTGCCAGCAGCTTAGTCGGCGGGGGCCGTAGCACTGAAGCTTTCTTT
TRBJ2-3 | . | TRBV7-2 | . | CASSSRASTDTQYF | TGTGCCAGCAGCTCACGGGCCTCCACAGATACGCAGTATTTT
TRBJ2-7 | TRBD2 | TRBV30 | . | CAWSGGSYEQYF | TGTGCCTGGAGTGGCGGGAGCTACGAGCAGTACTTC
TRBJ2-1 | TRBD2 | TRBV9 | few | CASSVSSAGGPGNEQFF | TGTGCCAGCAGCGTATCCTCGGCGGGAGGGCCGGGAAATGAGCAGTTCTTC
TRBJ2-5 | TRBD1 | TRBV5-1 | . | CASSLGDRVTEETQYF | TGCGCCAGCAGCTTGGGAGACAGGGTGACGGAAGAGACCCAGTACTTC
TRBJ2-1 | TRBD2 | TRBV11-2 | . | CASSSSLAQPSYNEQFF | TGTGCCAGCAGCTCCTCACTAGCGCAACCGTCCTACAATGAGCAGTTCTTC
TRBJ1-1 | . | TRBV28 | . | CASTGKTEAFF | TGTGCCAGCACGGGGAAGACTGAAGCTTTCTTT
TRBJ1-5 | . | TRBV9 | few | CASSPQGGNQPQHF | TGTGCCAGCAGCCCCCAGGGAGGCAATCAGCCCCAGCATTTT
TRBJ2-7 | . | TRBV30 | . | CAWSPGLRGGGEQYF | TGTGCCTGGAGCCCAGGACTGCGAGGGGGGGGCGAGCAGTACTTC
TRBJ1-3 | . | TRBV7-2 | . | CASSLATYRADSGNTIYF | TGTGCCAGCAGCTTAGCGACCTACAGGGCAGATTCTGGAAACACCATATATTTT
TRBJ1-5 | . | TRBV5-8 | . | CASSSGQLNNQPQHF | TGTGCCAGCAGCTCGGGACAACTGAACAATCAGCCCCAGCATTTT
TRBJ2-2 | . | TRBV5-5 | . | CASSLRQVSGELFF | TGTGCCAGCAGCTTAAGACAGGTCTCCGGGGAGCTGTTTTTT
TRBJ2-5 | . | TRBV7-3 | . | CASSLSVGYKETQYF | TGTGCCAGCAGCTTATCTGTCGGATACAAAGAGACCCAGTACTTC
TRBJ1-1 | TRBD1 | TRBV13 | . | CASSLVGQGGGAFF | TGTGCCAGCAGCTTAGTAGGGCAGGGGGGAGGCGCTTTCTTT
TRBJ2-3 | TRBD2 | TRBV5-4 | . | CASSLRREAKTQYF | TGTGCCAGCAGCTTGAGGCGGGAGGCGAAGACGCAGTATTTT
TRBJ2-5 | TRBD2 | TRBV5-1 | . | CASRRTRVAETQYF | TGCGCCAGCAGGAGGACTAGGGTGGCGGAGACCCAGTACTTC
TRBJ2-1 | . | TRBV5-1 | . | CASSRLDTNEQFF | TGCGCCAGCAGCCGTCTGGACACCAATGAGCAGTTCTTC
TRBJ2-3 | TRBD1 | TRBV28 | . | CASSFYAGTGGFTDTQYF | TGTGCCAGCAGTTTCTACGCCGGGACAGGGGGCTTCACAGATACGCAGTATTTT
TRBJ2-7 | TRBD1 | TRBV18 | . | CASSTRTGSSYEQYF | TGTGCCAGCTCAACACGGACAGGGAGCTCCTACGAGCAGTACTTC
TRBJ1-2 | . | TRBV6-5 | . | CASSGPPYGYTF | TGTGCCAGCAGTGGTCCTCCGTATGGCTACACCTTC
TRBJ2-5 | . | TRBV10-3 | . | CAISGQGETQYF | TGTGCCATCAGTGGTCAGGGAGAGACCCAGTACTTC
TRBJ2-7 | . | TRBV19 | . | CASSGQFDEQYF | TGTGCCAGTAGTGGACAGTTCGACGAGCAGTACTTC